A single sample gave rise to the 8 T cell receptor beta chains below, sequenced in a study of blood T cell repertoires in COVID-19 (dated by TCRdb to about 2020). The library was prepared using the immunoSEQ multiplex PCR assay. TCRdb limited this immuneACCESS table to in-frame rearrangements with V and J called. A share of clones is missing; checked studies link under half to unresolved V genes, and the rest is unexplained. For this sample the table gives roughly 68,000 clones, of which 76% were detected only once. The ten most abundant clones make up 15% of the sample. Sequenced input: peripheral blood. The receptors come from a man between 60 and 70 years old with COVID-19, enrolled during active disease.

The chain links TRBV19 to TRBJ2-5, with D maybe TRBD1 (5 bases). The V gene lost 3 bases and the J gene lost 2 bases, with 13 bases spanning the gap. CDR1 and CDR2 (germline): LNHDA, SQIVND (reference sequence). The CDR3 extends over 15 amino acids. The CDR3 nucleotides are TGTGCCAGTAGTATTAGTCGGACAACTCAAGAGACCCAGTACTTC. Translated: CASSISRTTQETQYF.

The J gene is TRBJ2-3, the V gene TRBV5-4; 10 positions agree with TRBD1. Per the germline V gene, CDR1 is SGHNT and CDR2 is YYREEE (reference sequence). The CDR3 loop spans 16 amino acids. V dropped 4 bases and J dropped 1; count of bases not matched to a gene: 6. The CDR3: CASSKAGTGGTDTQYF. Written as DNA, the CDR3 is TGTGCCAGCAGCAAGGCCGGGACAGGGGGCACAGATACGCAGTATTTT. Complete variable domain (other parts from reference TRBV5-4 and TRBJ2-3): ETGVTQSPTHLIKTRGQQVTLRCSSQSGHNTVSWYQQALGQGPQFIFQYYREEENGRGNFPPRFSGLQFPNYSSELNVNALELDDSALYLCASSKAGTGGTDTQYFGPGTRLTVL.

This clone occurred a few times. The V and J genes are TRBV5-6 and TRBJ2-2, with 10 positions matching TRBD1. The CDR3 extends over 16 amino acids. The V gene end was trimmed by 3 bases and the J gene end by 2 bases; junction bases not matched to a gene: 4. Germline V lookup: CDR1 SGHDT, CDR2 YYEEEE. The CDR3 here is CASSWWTGGNTGELFF. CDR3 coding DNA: TGTGCCAGCAGCTGGTGGACAGGGGGAAACACCGGGGAGCTGTTTTTT. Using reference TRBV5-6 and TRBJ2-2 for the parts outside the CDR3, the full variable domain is DAGVTQSPTHLIKTRGQQVTLRCSPKSGHDTVSWYQQALGQGPQFIFQYYEEEERQRGNFPDRFSGHQFPNYSSELNVNALLLGDSALYLCASSWWTGGNTGELFFGEGSRLTVL.

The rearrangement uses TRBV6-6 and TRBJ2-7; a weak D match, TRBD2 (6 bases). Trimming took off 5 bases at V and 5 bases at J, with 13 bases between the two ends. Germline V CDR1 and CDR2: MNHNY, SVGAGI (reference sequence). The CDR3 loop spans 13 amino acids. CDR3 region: CASSPGVNHEQYF. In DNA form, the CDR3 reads TGTGCCAGCAGTCCGGGAGTTAACCACGAGCAGTACTTC.

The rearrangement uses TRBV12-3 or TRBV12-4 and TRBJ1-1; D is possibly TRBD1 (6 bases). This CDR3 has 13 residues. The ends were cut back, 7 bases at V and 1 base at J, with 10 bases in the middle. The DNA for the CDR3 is TGTGCCAGCATCCAGGGGAGGAACACTGAAGCTTTCTTT. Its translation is CASIQGRNTEAFF.

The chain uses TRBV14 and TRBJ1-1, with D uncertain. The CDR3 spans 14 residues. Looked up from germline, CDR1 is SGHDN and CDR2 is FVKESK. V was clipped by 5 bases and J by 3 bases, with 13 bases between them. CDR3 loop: CASSGEGTYTEAFF. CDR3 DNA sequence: TGTGCCAGCAGCGGGGAGGGTACCTACACTGAAGCTTTCTTT.

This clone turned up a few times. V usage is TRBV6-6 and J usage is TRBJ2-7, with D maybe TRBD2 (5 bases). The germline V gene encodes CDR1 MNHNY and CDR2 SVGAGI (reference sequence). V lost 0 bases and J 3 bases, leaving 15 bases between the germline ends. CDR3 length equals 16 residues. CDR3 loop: CASSYSISLADYEQYF. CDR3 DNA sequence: TGTGCCAGCAGTTACTCGATATCCCTAGCTGACTACGAGCAGTACTTC.

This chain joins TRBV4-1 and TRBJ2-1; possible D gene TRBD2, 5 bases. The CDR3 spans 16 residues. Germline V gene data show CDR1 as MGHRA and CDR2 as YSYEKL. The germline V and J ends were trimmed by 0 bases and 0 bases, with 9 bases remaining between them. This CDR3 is CASSQDRDRSYNEQFF. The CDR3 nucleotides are TGCGCCAGCAGCCAAGACCGGGATCGCTCCTACAATGAGCAGTTCTTC.